The T cell receptor beta chain described here comes from a study of cytotoxic CD8 clonotypes in ibrutinib-treated CLL. Study results and limitations: Lymph node repertoires were not studied, and sampling times were unmatched.

The authors obtained roughly 1.8 micrograms of genomic DNA from cryopreserved PBMCs for TCR beta libraries. Assay: immunoSEQ multiplex PCR; the TCRdb copy retains only in-frame clones and omits some. The sample gives around 140,000 clones, 60% to 80% of which show up once; around a quarter is in the top ten. Germline CDR1 and CDR2: SGHTA and FQGNSA. The V end lost 1 base, the J end lost 3 bases, and 10 bases lay between the germline ends. The CDR3 runs 15 residues. This clone appeared a single time. What it recognizes is unknown. The rearrangement uses TRBV7-2 and TRBJ2-1; D gene uncertain. The sequence was obtained from a human donor with chronic lymphocytic leukemia. Sequencing was performed on PBMCs, taken after 12 months of ibrutinib treatment. The CDR3 DNA reads TGTGCCAGCAGCTTAGGGGTCAGTTTCTACAATGAGCAGTTCTTC. Residues: CASSLGVSFYNEQFF. The variable domain in full, with the rest retrieved from reference TRBV7-2 and TRBJ2-1, is GAGVSQSPSNKVTEKGKDVELRCDPISGHTALYWYRQSLGQGLEFLIYFQGNSAPDKSGLPSDRFSAERTGGSVSTLTIQRTQQEDSAVYLCASSLGVSFYNEQFFGPGTRLTVL.